This TCR beta chain was documented in a study of blood T cell repertoires in COVID-19. Across the whole study: Specimens from acute and convalescent COVID-19 originated in the United States, Italy and Spain. From T cells, B-cell-depleted T cells, or PBMCs came the material, which was cDNA or gDNA.

Looked up from germline, CDR1 is MNHEY and CDR2 is SMNVEV (reference sequence). The CDR3 covers 15 residues. V shed 0 bases and J shed 4 bases, with 12 bases lying between them. In the original workflow: Reference gene primer amplification gave nucleated cell count estimates. Some clones are missing from TCRdb's copy, which holds only in-frame ones; the method was immunoSEQ multiplex PCR. From that table come the V and J calls and clone size; the DNA was used to work out D and trimming. Among about 310,000 clones listed, around 86% were seen once. The sample consisted of peripheral blood. This chain joins TRBV27 and TRBJ1-2; weak D call: TRBD1 (5 bases). The sequence came from a man in his fifties or sixties with active or convalescent COVID-19. The CDR3 protein is CASSLSSGAFYGYTF. CDR3 in DNA: TGTGCCAGCAGTTTATCGAGCGGGGCTTTCTATGGCTACACCTTC.